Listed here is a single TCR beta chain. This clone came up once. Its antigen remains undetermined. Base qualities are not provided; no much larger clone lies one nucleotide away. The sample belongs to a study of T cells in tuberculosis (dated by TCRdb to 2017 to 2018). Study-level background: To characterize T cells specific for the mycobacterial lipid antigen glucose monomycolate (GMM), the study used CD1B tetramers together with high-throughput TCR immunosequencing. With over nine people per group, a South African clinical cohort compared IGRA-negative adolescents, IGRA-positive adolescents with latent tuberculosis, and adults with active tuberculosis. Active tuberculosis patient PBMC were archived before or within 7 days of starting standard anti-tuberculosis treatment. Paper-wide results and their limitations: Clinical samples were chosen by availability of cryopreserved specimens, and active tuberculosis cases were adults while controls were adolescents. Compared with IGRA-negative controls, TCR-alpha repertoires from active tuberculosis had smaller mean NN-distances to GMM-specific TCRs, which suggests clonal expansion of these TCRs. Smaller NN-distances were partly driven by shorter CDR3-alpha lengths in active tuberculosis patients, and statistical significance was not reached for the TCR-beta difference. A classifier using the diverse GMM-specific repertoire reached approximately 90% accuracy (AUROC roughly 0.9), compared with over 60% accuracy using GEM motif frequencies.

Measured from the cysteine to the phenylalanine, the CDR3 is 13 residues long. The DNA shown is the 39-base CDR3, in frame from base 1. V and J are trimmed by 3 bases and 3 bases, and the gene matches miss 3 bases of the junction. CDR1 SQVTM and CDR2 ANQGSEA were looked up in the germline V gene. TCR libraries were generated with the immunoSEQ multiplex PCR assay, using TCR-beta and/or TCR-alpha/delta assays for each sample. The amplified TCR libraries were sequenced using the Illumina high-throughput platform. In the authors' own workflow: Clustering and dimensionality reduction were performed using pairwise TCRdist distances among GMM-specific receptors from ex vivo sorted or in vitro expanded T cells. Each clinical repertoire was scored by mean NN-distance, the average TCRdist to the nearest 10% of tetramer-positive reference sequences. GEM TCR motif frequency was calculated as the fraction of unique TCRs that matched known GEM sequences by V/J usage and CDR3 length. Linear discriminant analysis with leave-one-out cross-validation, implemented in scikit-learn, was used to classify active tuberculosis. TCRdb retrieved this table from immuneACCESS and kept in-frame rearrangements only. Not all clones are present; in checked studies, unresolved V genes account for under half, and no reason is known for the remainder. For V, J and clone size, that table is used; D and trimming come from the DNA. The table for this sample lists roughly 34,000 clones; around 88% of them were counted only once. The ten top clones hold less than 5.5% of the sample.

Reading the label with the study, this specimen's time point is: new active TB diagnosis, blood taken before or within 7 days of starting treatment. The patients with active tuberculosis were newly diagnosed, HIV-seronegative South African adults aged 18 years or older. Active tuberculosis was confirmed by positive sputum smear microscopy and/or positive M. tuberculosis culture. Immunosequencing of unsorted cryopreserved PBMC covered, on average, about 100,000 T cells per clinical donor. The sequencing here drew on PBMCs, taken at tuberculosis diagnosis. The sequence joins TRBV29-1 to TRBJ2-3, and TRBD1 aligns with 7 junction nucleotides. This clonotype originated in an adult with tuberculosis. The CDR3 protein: CSVDTGATDTQYF. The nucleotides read TGCAGCGTTGACACAGGGGCGACAGATACGCAGTATTTT.